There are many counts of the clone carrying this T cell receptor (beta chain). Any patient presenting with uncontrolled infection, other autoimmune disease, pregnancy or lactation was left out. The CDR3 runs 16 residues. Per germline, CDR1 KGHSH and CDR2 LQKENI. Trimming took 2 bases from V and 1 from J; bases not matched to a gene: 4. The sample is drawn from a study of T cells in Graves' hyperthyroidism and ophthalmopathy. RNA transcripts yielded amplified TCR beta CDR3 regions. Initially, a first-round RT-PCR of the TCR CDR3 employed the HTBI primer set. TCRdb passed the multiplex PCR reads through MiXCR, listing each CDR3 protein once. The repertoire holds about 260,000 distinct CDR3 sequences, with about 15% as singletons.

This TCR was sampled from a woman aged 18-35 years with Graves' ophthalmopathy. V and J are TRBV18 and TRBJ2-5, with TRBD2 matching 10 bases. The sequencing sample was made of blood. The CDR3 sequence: CASSPALAGTQETQYF. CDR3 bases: TGTGCCAGCTCACCAGCACTAGCGGGGACCCAAGAGACCCAGTACTTC.